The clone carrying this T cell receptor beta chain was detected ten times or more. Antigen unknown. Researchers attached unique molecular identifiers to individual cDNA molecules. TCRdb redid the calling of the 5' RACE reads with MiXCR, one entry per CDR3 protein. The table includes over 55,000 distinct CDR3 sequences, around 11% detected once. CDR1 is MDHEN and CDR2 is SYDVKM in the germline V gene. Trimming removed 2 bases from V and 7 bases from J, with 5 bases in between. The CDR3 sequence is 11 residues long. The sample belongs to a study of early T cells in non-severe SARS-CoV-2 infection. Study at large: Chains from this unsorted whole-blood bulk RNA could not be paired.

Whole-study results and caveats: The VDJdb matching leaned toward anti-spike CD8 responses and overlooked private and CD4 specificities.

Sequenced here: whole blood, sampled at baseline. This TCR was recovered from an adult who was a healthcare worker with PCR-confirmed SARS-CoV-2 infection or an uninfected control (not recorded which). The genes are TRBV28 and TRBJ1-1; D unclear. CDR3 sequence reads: CASSLSVEAFF. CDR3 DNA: TGTGCCAGCAGTTTAAGCGTTGAAGCTTTCTTT.